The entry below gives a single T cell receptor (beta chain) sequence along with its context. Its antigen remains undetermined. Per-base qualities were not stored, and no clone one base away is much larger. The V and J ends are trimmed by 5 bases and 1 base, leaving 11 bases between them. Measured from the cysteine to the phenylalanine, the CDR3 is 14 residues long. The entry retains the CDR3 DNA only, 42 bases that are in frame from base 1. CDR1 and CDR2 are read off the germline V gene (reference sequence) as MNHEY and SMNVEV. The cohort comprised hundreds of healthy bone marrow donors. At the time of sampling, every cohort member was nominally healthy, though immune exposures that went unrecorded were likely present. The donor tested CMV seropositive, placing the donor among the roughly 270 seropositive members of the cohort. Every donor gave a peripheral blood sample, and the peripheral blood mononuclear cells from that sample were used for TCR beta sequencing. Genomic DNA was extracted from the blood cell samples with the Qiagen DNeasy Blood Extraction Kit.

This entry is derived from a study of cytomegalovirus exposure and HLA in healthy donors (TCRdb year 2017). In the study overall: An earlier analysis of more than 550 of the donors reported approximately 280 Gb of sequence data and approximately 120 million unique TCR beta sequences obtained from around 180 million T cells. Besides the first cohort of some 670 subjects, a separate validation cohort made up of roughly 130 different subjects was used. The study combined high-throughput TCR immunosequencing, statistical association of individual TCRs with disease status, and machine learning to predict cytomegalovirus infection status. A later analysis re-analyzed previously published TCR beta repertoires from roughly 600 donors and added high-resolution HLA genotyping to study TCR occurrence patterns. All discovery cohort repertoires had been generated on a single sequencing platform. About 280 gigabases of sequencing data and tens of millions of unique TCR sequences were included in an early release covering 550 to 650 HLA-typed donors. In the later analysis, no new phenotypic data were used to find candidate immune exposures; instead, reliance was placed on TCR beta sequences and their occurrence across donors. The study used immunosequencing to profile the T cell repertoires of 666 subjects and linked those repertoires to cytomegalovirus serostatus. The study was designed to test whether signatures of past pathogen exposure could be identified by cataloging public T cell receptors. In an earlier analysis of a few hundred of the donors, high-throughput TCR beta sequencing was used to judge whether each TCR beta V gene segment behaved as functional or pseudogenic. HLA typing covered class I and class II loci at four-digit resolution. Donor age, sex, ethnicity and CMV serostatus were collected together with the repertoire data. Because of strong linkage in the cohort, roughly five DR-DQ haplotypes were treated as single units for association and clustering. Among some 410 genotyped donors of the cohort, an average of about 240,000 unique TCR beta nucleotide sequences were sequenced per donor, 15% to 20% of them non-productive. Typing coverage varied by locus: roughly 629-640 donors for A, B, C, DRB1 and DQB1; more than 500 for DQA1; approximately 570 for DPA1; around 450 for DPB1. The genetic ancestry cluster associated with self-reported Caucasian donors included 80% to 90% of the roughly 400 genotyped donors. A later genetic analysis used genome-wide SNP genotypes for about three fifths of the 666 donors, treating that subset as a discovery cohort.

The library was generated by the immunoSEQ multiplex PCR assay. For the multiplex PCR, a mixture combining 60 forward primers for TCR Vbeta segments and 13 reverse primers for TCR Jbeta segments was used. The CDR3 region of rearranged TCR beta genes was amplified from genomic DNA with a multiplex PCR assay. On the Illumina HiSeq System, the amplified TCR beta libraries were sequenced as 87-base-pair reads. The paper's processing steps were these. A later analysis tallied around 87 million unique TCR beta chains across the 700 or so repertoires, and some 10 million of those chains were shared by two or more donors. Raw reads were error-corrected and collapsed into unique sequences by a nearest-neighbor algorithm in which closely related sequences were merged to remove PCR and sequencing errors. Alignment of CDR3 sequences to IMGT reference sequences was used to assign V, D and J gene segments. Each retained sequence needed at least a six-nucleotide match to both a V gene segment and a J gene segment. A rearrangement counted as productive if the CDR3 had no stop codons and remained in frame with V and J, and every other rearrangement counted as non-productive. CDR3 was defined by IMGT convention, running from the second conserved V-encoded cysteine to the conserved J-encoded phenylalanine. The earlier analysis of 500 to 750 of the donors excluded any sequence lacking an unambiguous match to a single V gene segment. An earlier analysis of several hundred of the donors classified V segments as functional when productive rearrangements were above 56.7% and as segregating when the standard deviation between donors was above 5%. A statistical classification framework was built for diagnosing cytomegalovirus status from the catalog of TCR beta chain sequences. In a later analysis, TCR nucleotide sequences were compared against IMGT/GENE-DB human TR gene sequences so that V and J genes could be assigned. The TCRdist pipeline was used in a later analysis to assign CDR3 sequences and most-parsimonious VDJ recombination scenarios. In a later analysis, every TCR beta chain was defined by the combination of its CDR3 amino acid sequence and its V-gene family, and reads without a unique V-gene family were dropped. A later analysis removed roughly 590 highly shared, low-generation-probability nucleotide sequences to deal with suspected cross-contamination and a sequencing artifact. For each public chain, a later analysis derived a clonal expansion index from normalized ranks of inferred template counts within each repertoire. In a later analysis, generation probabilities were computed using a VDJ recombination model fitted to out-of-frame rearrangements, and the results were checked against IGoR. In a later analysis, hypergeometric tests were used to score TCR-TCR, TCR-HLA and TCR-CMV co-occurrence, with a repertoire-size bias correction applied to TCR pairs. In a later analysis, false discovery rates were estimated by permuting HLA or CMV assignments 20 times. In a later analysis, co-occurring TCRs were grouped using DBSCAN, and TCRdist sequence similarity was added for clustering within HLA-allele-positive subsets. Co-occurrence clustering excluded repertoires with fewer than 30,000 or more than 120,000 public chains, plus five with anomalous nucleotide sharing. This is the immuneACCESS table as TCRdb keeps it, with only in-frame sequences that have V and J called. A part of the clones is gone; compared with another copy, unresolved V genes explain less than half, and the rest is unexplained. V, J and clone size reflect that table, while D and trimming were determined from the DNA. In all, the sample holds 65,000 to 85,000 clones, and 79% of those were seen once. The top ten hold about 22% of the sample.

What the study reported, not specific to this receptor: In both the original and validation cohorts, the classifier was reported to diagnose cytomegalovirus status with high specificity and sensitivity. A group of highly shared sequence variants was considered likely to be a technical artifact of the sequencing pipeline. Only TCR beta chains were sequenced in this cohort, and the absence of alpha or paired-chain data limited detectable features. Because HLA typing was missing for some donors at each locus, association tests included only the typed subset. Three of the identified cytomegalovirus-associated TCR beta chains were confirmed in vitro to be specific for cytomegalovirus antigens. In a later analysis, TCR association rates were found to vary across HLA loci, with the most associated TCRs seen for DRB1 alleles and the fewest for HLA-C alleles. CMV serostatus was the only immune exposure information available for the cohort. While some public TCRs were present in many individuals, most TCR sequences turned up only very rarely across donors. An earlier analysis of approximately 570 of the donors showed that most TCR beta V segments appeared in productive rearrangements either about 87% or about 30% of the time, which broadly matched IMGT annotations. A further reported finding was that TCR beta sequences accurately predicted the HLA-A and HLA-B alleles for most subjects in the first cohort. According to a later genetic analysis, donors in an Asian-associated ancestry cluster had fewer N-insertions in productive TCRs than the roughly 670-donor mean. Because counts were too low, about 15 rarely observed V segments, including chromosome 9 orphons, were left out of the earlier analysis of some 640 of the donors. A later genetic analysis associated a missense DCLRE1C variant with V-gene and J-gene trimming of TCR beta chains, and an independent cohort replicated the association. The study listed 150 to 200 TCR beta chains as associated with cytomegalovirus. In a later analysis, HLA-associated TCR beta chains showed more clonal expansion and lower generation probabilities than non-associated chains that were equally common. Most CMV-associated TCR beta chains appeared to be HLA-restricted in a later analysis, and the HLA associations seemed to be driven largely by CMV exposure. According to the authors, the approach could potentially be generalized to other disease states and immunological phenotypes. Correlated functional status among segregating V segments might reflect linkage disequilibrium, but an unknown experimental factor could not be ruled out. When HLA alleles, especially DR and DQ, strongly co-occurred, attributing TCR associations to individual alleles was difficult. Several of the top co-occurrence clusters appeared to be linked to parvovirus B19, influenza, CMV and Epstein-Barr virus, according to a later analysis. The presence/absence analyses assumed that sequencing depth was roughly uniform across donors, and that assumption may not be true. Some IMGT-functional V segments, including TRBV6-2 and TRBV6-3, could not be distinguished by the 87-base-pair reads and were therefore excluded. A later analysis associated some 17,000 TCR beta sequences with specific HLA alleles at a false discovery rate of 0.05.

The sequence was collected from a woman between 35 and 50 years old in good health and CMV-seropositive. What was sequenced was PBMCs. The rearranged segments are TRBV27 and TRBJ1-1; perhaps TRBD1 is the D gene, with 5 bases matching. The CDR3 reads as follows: CASSPSGGNTEAFF. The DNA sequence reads TGTGCCAGCAGTCCCTCCGGGGGGAACACTGAAGCTTTCTTT.